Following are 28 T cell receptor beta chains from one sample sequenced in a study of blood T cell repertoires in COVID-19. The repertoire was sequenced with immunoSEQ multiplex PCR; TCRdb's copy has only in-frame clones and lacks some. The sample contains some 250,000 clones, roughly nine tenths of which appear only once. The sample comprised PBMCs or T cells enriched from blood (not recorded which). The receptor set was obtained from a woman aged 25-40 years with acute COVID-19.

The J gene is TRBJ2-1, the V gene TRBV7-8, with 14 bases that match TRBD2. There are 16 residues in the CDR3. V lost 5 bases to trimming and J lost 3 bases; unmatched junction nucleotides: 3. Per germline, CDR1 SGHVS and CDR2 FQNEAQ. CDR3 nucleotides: TGTGCCAGCAGCCGGACTAGCGGGGGGCACTACAATGAGCAGTTCTTC. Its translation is CASSRTSGGHYNEQFF. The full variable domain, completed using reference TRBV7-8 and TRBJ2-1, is GAGVSQSPRYKVAKRGQDVALRCDPISGHVSLFWYQQALGQGPEFLTYFQNEAQLDKSGLPSDRFFAERPEGSVSTLKIQRTQQEDSAVYLCASSRTSGGHYNEQFFGPGTRLTVL.

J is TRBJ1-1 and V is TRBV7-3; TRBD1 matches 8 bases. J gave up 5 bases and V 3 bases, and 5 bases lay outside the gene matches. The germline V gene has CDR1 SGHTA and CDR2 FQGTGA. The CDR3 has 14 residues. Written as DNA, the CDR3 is TGTGCCAGCAGCTTGTCAGGGGGCGGGACTGAAGCTTTCTTT. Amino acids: CASSLSGGGTEAFF.

CDR3 region: CASSLSGENQPQHF. The CDR3 bases are TGCGCCAGCAGCTTGTCGGGGGAAAATCAGCCCCAGCATTTT. The rearrangement links TRBV5-1 to TRBJ1-5; TRBD1 might be the D (5 bases). Germline CDR1 SGHRS, CDR2 YFSETQ. V was clipped by 1 base and J by 4 bases, with 9 bases between them. The CDR3 contains 14 residues.

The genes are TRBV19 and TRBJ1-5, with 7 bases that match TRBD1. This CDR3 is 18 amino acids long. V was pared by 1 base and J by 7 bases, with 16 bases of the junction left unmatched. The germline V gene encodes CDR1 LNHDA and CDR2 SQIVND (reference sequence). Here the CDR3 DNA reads TGTGCCAGTAGTATAGGGACCGGGACAGACTACGTAGGGCAGCCCCAGCATTTT. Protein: CASSIGTGTDYVGQPQHF.

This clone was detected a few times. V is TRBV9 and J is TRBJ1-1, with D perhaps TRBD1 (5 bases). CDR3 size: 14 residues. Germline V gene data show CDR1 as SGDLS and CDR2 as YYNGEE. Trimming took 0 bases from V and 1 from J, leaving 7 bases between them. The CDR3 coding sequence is TGTGCCAGCAGCGTAGGGCAGGGGAACACTGAAGCTTTCTTT. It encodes CASSVGQGNTEAFF.

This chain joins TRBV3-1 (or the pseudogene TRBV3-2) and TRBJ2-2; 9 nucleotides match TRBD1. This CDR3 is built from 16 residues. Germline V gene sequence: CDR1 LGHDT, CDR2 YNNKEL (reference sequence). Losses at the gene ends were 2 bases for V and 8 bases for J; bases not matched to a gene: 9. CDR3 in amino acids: CASSQFWNRGLGELFF. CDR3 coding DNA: TGTGCCAGCAGCCAATTCTGGAACAGGGGGCTGGGGGAGCTGTTTTTT.

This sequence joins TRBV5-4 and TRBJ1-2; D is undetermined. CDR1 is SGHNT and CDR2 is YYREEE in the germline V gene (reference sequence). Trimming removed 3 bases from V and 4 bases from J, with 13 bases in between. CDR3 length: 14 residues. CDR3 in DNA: TGTGCCAGCAGCTCCTACTCCCGTCCCTATGGCTACACCTTC. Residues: CASSSYSRPYGYTF.

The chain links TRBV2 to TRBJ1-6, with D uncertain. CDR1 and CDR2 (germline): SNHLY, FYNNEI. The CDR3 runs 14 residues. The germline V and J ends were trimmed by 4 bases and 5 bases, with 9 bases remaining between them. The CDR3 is CASSAGQNNSPLHF. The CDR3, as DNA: TGTGCCAGCAGTGCTGGTCAGAATAATTCACCCCTCCACTTT.

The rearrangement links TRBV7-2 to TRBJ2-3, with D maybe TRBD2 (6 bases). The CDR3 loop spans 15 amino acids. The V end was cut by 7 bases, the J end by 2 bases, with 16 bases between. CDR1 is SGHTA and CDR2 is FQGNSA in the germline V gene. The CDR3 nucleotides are TGTGCCAGCAACTTGAGCGGGCAGGACACAGATACGCAGTATTTT. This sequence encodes CASNLSGQDTDTQYF.

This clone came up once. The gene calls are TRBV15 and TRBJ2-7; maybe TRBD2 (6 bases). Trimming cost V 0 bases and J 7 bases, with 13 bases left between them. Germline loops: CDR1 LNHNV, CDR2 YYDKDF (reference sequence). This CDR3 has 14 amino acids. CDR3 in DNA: TGTGCCACCAGCAGAGATGGCGGGGCTGAAGAGCAGTACTTC. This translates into CATSRDGGAEEQYF.

The CDR3 protein is CASSGRDRVNNEQFF. CDR3 in DNA: TGTGCCAGCAGCGGTCGGGACAGGGTCAACAATGAGCAGTTCTTC. This chain connects TRBV9 to TRBJ2-1; 9 positions agree with TRBD1. CDR1 is SGDLS and CDR2 is YYNGEE in the germline V gene. The ends lost 3 bases at V and 5 bases at J; junction bases unmatched: 6. This CDR3 region has 15 residues.

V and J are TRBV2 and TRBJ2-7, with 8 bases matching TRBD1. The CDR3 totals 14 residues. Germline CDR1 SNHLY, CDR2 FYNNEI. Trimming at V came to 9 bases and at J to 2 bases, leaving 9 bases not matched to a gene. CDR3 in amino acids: CASTRDRRTYEQYF. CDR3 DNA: TGTGCCAGTACCCGGGACAGGCGAACCTACGAGCAGTACTTC.

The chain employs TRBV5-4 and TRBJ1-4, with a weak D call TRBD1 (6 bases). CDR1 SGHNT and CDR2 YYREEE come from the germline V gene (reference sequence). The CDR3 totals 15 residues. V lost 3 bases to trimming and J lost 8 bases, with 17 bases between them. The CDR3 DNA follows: TGTGCCAGCAGCTCACAACAGGGCCCGGAGGAAAAACTGTTTTTT. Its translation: CASSSQQGPEEKLFF.

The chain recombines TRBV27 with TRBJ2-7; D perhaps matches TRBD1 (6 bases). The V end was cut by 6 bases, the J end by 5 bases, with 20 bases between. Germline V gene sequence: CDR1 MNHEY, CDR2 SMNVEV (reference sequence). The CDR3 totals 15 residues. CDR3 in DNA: TGTGCCAGCAGCCCTGGGACAACCCAAAGCGACGAGCAGTACTTC. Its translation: CASSPGTTQSDEQYF.

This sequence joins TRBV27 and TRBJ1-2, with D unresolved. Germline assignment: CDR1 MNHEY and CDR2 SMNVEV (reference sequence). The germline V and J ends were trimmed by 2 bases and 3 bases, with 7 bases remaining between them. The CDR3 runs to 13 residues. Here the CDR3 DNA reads TGTGCCAGCAGTTTAAACAGATACTATGGCTACACCTTC. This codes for CASSLNRYYGYTF.

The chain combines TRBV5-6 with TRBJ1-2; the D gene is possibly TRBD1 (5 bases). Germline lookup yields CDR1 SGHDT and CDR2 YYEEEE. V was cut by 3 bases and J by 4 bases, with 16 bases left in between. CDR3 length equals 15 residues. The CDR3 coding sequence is TGTGCCAGCAGCTGGGGGGGTCAGGTCGCCTATGGCTACACCTTC. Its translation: CASSWGGQVAYGYTF.

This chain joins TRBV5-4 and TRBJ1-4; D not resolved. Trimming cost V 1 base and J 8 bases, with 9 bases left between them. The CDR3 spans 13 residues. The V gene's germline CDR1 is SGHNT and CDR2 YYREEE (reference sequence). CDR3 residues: CASSLMGGEKLFF. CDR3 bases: TGTGCCAGCAGCTTGATGGGAGGGGAAAAACTGTTTTTT.

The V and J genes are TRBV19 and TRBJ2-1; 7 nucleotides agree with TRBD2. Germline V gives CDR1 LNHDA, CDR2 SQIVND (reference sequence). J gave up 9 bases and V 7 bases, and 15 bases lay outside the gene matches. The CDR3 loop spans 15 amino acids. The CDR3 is CASKDGGGDNSEQFF. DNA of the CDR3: TGTGCCAGTAAGGATGGCGGGGGAGACAACAGTGAGCAGTTCTTC.

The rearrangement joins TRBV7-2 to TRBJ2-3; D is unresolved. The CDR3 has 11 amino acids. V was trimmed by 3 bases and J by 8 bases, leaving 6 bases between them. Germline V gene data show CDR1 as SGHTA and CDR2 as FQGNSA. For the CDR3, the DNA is TGTGCCAGCAGCTTGGTCGGTACGCAGTATTTT. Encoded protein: CASSLVGTQYF.

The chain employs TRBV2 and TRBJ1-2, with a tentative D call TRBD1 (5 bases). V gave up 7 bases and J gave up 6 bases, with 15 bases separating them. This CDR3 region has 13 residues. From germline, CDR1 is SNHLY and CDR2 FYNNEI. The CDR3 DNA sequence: TGTGCCAGCAAGTTCTCCGGGGGTGATGGCTACACCTTC. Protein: CASKFSGGDGYTF.

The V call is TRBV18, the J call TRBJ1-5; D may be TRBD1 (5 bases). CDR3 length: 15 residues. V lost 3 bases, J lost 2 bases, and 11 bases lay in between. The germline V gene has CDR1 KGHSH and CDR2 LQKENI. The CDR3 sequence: CASSPQEGGNQPQHF. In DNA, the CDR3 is TGTGCCAGCTCACCTCAGGAAGGGGGCAATCAGCCCCAGCATTTT.

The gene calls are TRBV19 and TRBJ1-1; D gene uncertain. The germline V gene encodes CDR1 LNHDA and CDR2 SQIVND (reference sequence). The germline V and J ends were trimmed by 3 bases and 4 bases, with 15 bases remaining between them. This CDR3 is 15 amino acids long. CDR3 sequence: CASSMAGRAGTEAFF. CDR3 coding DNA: TGTGCCAGTAGTATGGCTGGTAGGGCGGGCACTGAAGCTTTCTTT. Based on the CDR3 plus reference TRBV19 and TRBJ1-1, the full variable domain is DGGITQSPKYLFRKEGQNVTLSCEQNLNHDAMYWYRQDPGQGLRLIYYSQIVNDFQKGDIAEGYSVSREKKESFPLTVTSAQKNPTAFYLCASSMAGRAGTEAFFGQGTRLTVV.

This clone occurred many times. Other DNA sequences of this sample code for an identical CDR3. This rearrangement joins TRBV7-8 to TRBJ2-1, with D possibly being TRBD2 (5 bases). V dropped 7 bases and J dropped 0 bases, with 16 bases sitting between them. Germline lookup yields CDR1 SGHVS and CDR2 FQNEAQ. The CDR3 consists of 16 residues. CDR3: CASTGGRLSSYNEQFF. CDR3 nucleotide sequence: TGTGCCAGCACCGGAGGTAGACTGAGCTCCTACAATGAGCAGTTCTTC. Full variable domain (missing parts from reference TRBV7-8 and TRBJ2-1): GAGVSQSPRYKVAKRGQDVALRCDPISGHVSLFWYQQALGQGPEFLTYFQNEAQLDKSGLPSDRFFAERPEGSVSTLKIQRTQQEDSAVYLCASTGGRLSSYNEQFFGPGTRLTVL.

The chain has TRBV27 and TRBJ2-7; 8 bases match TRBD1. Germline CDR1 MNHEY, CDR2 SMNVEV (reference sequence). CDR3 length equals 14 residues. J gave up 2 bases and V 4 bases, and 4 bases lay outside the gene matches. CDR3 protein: CASSYDRGTYEQYF. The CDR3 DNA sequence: TGTGCCAGCAGTTACGACAGGGGTACCTACGAGCAGTACTTC.

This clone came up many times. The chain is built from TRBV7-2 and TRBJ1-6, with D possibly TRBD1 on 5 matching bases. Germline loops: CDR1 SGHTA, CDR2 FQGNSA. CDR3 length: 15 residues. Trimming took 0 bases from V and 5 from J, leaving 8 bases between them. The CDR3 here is CASSLATGDNSPLHF. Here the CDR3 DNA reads TGTGCCAGCAGCTTAGCAACGGGGGATAATTCACCCCTCCACTTT.

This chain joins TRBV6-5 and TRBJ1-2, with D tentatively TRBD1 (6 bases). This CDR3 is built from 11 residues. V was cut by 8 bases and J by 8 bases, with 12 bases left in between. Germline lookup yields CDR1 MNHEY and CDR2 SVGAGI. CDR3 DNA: TGTGCCAGCTGGGGGCTAGACGGCTACACCTTC. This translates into CASWGLDGYTF.

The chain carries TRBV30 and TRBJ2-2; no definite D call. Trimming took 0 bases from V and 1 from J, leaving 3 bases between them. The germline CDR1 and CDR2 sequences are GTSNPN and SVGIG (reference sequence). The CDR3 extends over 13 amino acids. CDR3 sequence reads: CAWSVLNTGELFF. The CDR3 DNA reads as TGTGCCTGGAGTGTTCTGAACACCGGGGAGCTGTTTTTT.

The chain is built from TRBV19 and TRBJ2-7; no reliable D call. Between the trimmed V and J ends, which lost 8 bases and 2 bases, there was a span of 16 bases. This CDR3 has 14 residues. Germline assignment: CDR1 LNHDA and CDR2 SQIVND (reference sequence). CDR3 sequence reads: CASGPRIGPYEQYF. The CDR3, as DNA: TGTGCCAGTGGCCCGAGGATTGGTCCCTACGAGCAGTACTTC.